This section outlines one TCR beta chain sequence together with its context. The antigen remains undetermined. CDR1 and CDR2 (germline): GTSNPN, SVGIG (reference sequence). The CDR3 extends over 12 amino acids. V was shortened by 6 bases and J by 4 bases, with 13 bases between the two germline ends. The treatment: about 20 received Ad26.COV2.S at low or high dose, single or two shots; about five received placebo; per-sample allocation not given. Day 63 following the first vaccine or placebo injection was when the samples were taken. This entry comes from a study of Ad26.COV2.S vaccination and SARS-CoV-2 variants. Study summary: Intramuscular Ad26.COV2.S at 5x10^10 or 1x10^11 viral particles.

The method was immunoSEQ multiplex PCR; TCRdb's version includes in-frame clones alone and lacks a portion of them. The top ten clones hold over 9% of a sample with 400,000 to 450,000 clones, around 90% of them seen once. Points from the study as a whole: Placebo recipients showed lower spike-specific TCR breadth than vaccinees. Total T cell responses, in the TCR breadth and depth analyses, may have been underestimated.

The chain joins TRBV30 to TRBJ2-7; D uncertain. The clonotype was recovered from a person aged 18 to 59 who received the Ad26.COV2.S COVID-19 vaccine or a placebo. The sequenced sample was peripheral blood, obtained in a trial of Ad26.COV2.S vaccine versus placebo. Written as DNA, the CDR3 is TGTGCCTGCCACACCTCTCCTTACGAGCAGTACTTC. It yields the protein CACHTSPYEQYF.